The count of the clone carrying this T cell receptor beta chain is one. Its antigen remains unknown. With 4 bases removed from V and 5 bases from J, the gap between germline ends came to 8 bases. Germline-derived CDR1 and CDR2 are SGHTA and FQGTGA. The CDR3 extends over 13 amino acids. These data originate in a study of OX40 agonist ivuxolimab in advanced cancers. Whole-study findings and limits: Partial responders treated at 0.1-3.0 mg/kg exhibited clonal expansion among the lowest measured.

Systemic immunosuppression or autoimmune disease history was grounds to exclude patients. Only in-frame clones appear in the TCRdb table, and some are missing; sequencing was by immunoSEQ multiplex PCR. The data show fewer than 75,000 clones, approximately 90% seen once. This clonotype originated in an adult with an advanced solid tumor such as melanoma, head and neck, liver or kidney cancer. Sequencing was performed on CD4+ or CD8+ T cells sorted from blood, taken in a trial of the OX40 agonist ivuxolimab. The rearrangement links TRBV7-3 to TRBJ2-2; a weak D match, TRBD2 (5 bases). The CDR3 loop is CASSSTSTGELFF. The CDR3 DNA follows: TGTGCCAGCAGCTCCACTAGTACCGGGGAGCTGTTTTTT.